What follows are 23 T cell receptor beta chains derived from one specimen sequenced in a study of regulatory T cells in long-lasting Graves disease. Time point here: newly diagnosed GD, antithyroid drugs for less than 3 months. Making the TCR library involved RNA that had been extracted from PBMCs. Combining iRepertoire HTBI primers with Arm-PCR of CDR3 regions, the authors built TCR beta libraries. A single record per CDR3 protein comes from TCRdb applying MiXCR to the multiplex PCR reads. The table includes around 500,000 distinct CDR3 sequences, about 15% detected once. These same records also appear under a second study, on T cells in Graves' hyperthyroidism and ophthalmopathy.

Here the sequenced sample was peripheral blood mononuclear cells (PBMCs), taken at new diagnosis, from a patient treated with antithyroid drugs. These receptors were taken from a woman aged 35 to 59 with Graves disease.

At least ten counts were recorded for this clonotype. This rearrangement joins TRBV6-1 to TRBJ2-7, with D possibly called TRBD1 or TRBD2 (5 bases each). The CDR3 spans 15 residues. Germline values: CDR1 MNHNS, CDR2 SASEGT. Trimming stripped 4 bases from V and 2 bases from J, with 15 bases between. CDR3 sequence: CASSVLGDVAYEQYF. As DNA, the CDR3 is TGTGCCAGCAGTGTATTAGGGGACGTAGCCTACGAGCAGTACTTC.

Many counts were recorded for this clonotype. The chain joins TRBV28 to TRBJ1-2; D ambiguous. The CDR3 consists of 13 residues. CDR1 and CDR2 from the germline V gene are MDHEN and SYDVKM. Trimming cost V 6 bases and J 1 base, with 9 bases left between them. The CDR3 DNA is TGTGCCAGCAGCAGTGGGGATAACTATGGCTACACCTTC. It encodes CASSSGDNYGYTF.

The chain links TRBV12-3 or TRBV12-4 to TRBJ2-2; TRBD2 matches 8 bases. The CDR3 totals 16 residues. V trimming: 2 bases; J trimming: 6 bases; junction bases outside the gene matches: 8. The CDR3 here is CASSLRQRGSAGELFF. DNA of the CDR3: TGTGCCAGCAGTTTACGGCAGCGGGGGTCCGCCGGGGAGCTGTTTTTT.

This clonotype was counted many times. The chain employs TRBV6-2 or TRBV6-3 and TRBJ1-4; no reliable D call. The CDR3 runs 12 residues. V was pared by 2 bases and J by 8 bases, with 6 bases between. Germline V gene data show CDR1 as MNHEY and CDR2 as SVGEGT. The CDR3 protein is CASSYVREKLFF. DNA of the CDR3: TGTGCCAGCAGTTACGTGAGGGAAAAACTGTTTTTT.

In this sample, this clonotype turned up a few times. This chain links TRBV27 with TRBJ1-2; 9 bases are a match to TRBD1. CDR3 length: 14 residues. Germline CDR1 and CDR2: MNHEY and SMNVEV (reference sequence). V was clipped by 0 bases and J by 7 bases; unmatched bases: 3. The CDR3 DNA follows: TGTGCCAGCAGTTTATCGGGACAGGGTGTTGGCTACACCTTC. Translated, it gives CASSLSGQGVGYTF.

This clonotype has just a few counts. This rearrangement joins TRBV7-9 to TRBJ1-1; no clear D gene. This CDR3 is built from 14 residues. V was trimmed by 3 bases and J by 3 bases, leaving 11 bases between them. Per the germline V gene, CDR1 is SEHNR and CDR2 is FQNEAQ (reference sequence). CDR3 in DNA: TGTGCCAGCAGCTTGCGGTACCAGGACACTGAAGCTTTCTTT. Its protein product is CASSLRYQDTEAFF.

The gene calls are TRBV30 and TRBJ1-1, with D tentatively TRBD1 (6 bases). The CDR3 consists of 14 residues. Germline V gene lookup returns CDR1 GTSNPN and CDR2 SVGIG (reference sequence). Between the trimmed V and J ends, which lost 4 bases and 0 bases, there was a span of 12 bases. CDR3 nucleotide sequence: TGTGCCTGGAACTCGGACAGATTGAACACTGAAGCTTTCTTT. Its translation: CAWNSDRLNTEAFF. Full variable domain (missing parts from reference TRBV30 and TRBJ1-1): SQTIHQWPATLVQPVGSPLSLECTVEGTSNPNLYWYRQAAGRGLQLLFYSVGIGQISSEVPQNLSASRPQDRQFILSSKKLLLSDSGFYLCAWNSDRLNTEAFFGQGTRLTVV.

This clonotype was seen many times. V is TRBV3-1 and J is TRBJ1-4; possibly TRBD1 for D (5 bases). The V gene lost 2 bases and the J gene lost 13 bases, with 11 bases spanning the gap. CDR3 length: 12 residues. The germline CDR1 and CDR2 sequences are LGHDT and YNNKEL (reference sequence). DNA of the CDR3: TGTGCCAGCAGCCAACAGGGATGGAGACTGTTTTTT. Translating it yields CASSQQGWRLFF. Using reference TRBV3-1 and TRBJ1-4 for the parts outside the CDR3, the full variable domain is DTAVSQTPKYLVTQMGNDKSIKCEQNLGHDTMYWYKQDSKKFLKIMFSYNNKELIINETVPNRFSPKSPDKAHLNLHINSLELGDSAVYFCASSQQGWRLFFGSGTQLSVL.

V is TRBV18 and J is TRBJ1-2; TRBD1 matches at 9 bases. The ends lost 5 bases at V and 4 bases at J; junction bases unmatched: 11. The CDR3 has 16 residues. Germline V gene data show CDR1 as KGHSH and CDR2 as LQKENI. The CDR3 reads CASSSRTGDRIYGYTF. CDR3 coding DNA: TGTGCCAGCTCATCCCGGACAGGGGACCGAATCTATGGCTACACCTTC.

This clonotype was picked up many times. The V call is TRBV6-1, the J call TRBJ2-5; 8 nucleotides agree with TRBD2. Per germline, CDR1 MNHNS and CDR2 SASEGT. This CDR3 region has 13 residues. V shed 3 bases and J 3 bases; nucleotides not matched to a gene: 0. The CDR3 spells CASSEGLEETQYF. Here the CDR3 DNA reads TGTGCCAGCAGTGAGGGACTAGAAGAGACCCAGTACTTC.

This clonotype was counted many times. One end of the junction does not line up with germline, which may come from a read error. In DNA, the CDR3 is TGTGCCAGCAGTTTAAAGGGCACCGGGGAGCTGTTTTTT. The encoded protein is CASSLKGTGELFF. This sequence joins TRBV5-1 and TRBJ2-2; D is uncertain. The germline V gene has CDR1 SGHRS and CDR2 YFSETQ. The CDR3 has 13 residues.

This clonotype was counted between two and nine times. The chain joins TRBV7-8 to TRBJ2-5; 12 bases fit TRBD1. V trimming: 2 bases; J trimming: 5 bases; junction bases outside the gene matches: 6. The CDR3 is 16 amino acids. Germline V gives CDR1 SGHVS, CDR2 FQNEAQ. The CDR3: CASSLTGQGALETQYF. The DNA for the CDR3 is TGTGCCAGCAGCTTAACGGGACAGGGGGCCCTGGAGACCCAGTACTTC.

The gene calls are TRBV19 and TRBJ1-2; D is unresolved. The CDR3 totals 15 residues. Deletions cut 1 base from V and 0 bases from J, with 9 bases between. Germline V gives CDR1 LNHDA, CDR2 SQIVND (reference sequence). CDR3 in amino acids: CASSIGGNPNYGYTF. DNA for the CDR3: TGTGCCAGTAGTATAGGAGGGAACCCTAACTATGGCTACACCTTC.

The chain recombines TRBV12-3 or TRBV12-4 with TRBJ1-4; D remains ambiguous. This CDR3 is 12 amino acids long. The germline V and J ends were trimmed by 5 bases and 14 bases, with 15 bases remaining between them. The CDR3, as DNA: TGTGCCAGCAGTCCCCGAGGTTCAATGCTGTTTTTT. It specifies CASSPRGSMLFF.

This clonotype was counted a single time. Just one base apart from a much larger clone, this may be a read error. The gene calls are TRBV5-4 and TRBJ2-7; D uncertain. This CDR3 has 14 residues. The V end lost 3 bases, the J end lost 7 bases, and 17 bases lay between the germline ends. Germline V CDR1 and CDR2: SGHNT, YYREEE (reference sequence). The CDR3 sequence: CASSSVGRMGEQYF. The DNA of the CDR3 is TGTGCCAGCAGCTCGGTAGGAAGGATGGGAGAGCAGTACTTC.

This clonotype was seen ten or more times. The J gene is TRBJ1-1, the V gene TRBV28, with no clear D. Trimming took off 5 bases at V and 2 bases at J, with 6 bases between the two ends. This CDR3 has 12 amino acids. Germline loops: CDR1 MDHEN, CDR2 SYDVKM. The CDR3 spells CASSRINTEAFF. The CDR3, as DNA: TGTGCCAGCAGTCGGATAAACACTGAAGCTTTCTTT.

This clonotype showed up many times. The rearrangement links TRBV2 to TRBJ1-2; 7 bases are shared with TRBD1. Germline lookup yields CDR1 SNHLY and CDR2 FYNNEI. The CDR3 is made up of 17 amino acids. Losses at the gene ends were 3 bases for V and 4 bases for J; bases not matched to a gene: 14. The CDR3 DNA reads as TGTGCCAGCAGTGAGCGACAGGGAAACACGAACCCCTATGGCTACACCTTC. Translation: CASSERQGNTNPYGYTF.

This clonotype was seen repeatedly, ten times or more. This chain links TRBV20-1 with TRBJ2-3, with a weak D call TRBD1 (5 bases). CDR1 is DFQATT and CDR2 is SNEGSKA in the germline V gene (reference sequence). The CDR3 is 14 residues long. Trimming shortened V by 3 bases and J by 0 bases, and 10 bases separated the two germline ends. CDR3 sequence (DNA): TGCAGTGCTAGTCGGCAGGGCAGCACAGATACGCAGTATTTT. This gives the protein CSASRQGSTDTQYF.

This clonotype was picked up a small number of times. This chain uses TRBV4-1 with TRBJ2-2; D call uncertain. In germline, CDR1 is MGHRA, CDR2 YSYEKL. V dropped 2 bases and J dropped 6 bases, with 7 bases sitting between them. The CDR3 consists of 13 residues. The CDR3 DNA follows: TGCGCCAGCAGCCAAAAGGTTTCCGGGGAGCTGTTTTTT. Protein: CASSQKVSGELFF.

This clonotype was detected a few times. This chain uses TRBV10-2 with TRBJ1-1, with D unclear. The CDR3 has 13 amino acids. Germline V gene lookup returns CDR1 WSHSY and CDR2 SAAADI. Trimming took 8 bases from V and 0 from J, leaving 10 bases between them. The CDR3, as DNA: TGCGCCAGCGGACGGAAGATGAACACTGAAGCTTTCTTT. Translation: CASGRKMNTEAFF.

The chain combines TRBV20-1 with TRBJ2-3; TRBD2 aligns across 10 bases. Germline V gene lookup returns CDR1 DFQATT and CDR2 SNEGSKA (reference sequence). This CDR3 comprises 14 residues. The V gene end was trimmed by 0 bases and the J gene end by 6 bases; junction bases not matched to a gene: 3. CDR3 nucleotides: TGCAGTGCTAGAGATAGCGGGGGGTCGGATACGCAGTATTTT. As protein: CSARDSGGSDTQYF.

A few counts support this clonotype. The rearrangement links TRBV2 to TRBJ1-4; the D gene is possibly TRBD1 (5 bases). V was clipped by 8 bases and J by 9 bases, with 19 bases between them. The V gene's germline CDR1 is SNHLY and CDR2 FYNNEI. The CDR3 is made up of 14 amino acids. This chain's CDR3 is CASGRRGPSKKLFF. CDR3 nucleotide sequence: TGTGCCAGCGGAAGGAGGGGACCTAGTAAAAAACTGTTTTTT.

This clonotype has a handful of counts. The CDR3 sequence: CASSIRGLQSDDEQFF. For the CDR3, the DNA is TGTGCCAGTAGTATTCGCGGGCTCCAGTCTGACGATGAGCAGTTCTTC. The J gene is TRBJ2-1, the V gene TRBV19; D might be TRBD2 (5 bases). There are 16 residues in the CDR3. V lost 3 bases and J lost 8, with 20 bases in between. CDR1 and CDR2 from the germline V gene are LNHDA and SQIVND (reference sequence).